Below are 30 T cell receptor beta chains sequenced from a single sample in a study of regulatory and conventional T cells in RAG deficiency. The table came from immunoSEQ multiplex PCR; TCRdb's copy has only in-frame clones and leaves some out. The sample holds 34,000 or so clones, about 70% seen once. Genomic DNA came from blood conventional CD4+ T cells gated CD25-low CD127-high. The sample was also reused in another study, on regulatory T cells. This second report adds: Amplification used 52 TRBV primers and 13 TRBJ primers.

Sequencing was performed on CD4+ effector T cells sorted from blood. The receptors were gathered from a human donor in good health.

This clone was found a few times. The rearrangement uses TRBV25-1 and TRBJ1-2; 7 bases map to TRBD1. CDR1 MGHDK and CDR2 SYGVNS come from the germline V gene. The V segment lost 3 bases and the J segment 4 bases; nucleotides outside the gene matches: 11. This CDR3 is built from 16 residues. CDR3 protein: CASSDPPGGEGYGYTF. The CDR3, as DNA: TGTGCCAGCAGTGACCCCCCAGGGGGAGAAGGCTATGGCTACACCTTC.

J is TRBJ2-4 and V is TRBV30; TRBD1 might be the D (6 bases). V lost 2 bases to trimming and J lost 1 base, with 9 bases between them. The CDR3 runs to 14 residues. Germline CDR1 and CDR2: GTSNPN and SVGIG (reference sequence). The CDR3 DNA reads TGTGCCTGGAGTACCACAGGGGCCAAAAACATTCAGTACTTC. This gives the protein CAWSTTGAKNIQYF.

The chain links TRBV12-5 to TRBJ1-3, with D tentatively TRBD1 (5 bases). CDR1 and CDR2 (germline): LGHNT, FRNRAP. V was pared by 7 bases and J by 4 bases, with 14 bases between. This CDR3 has 14 residues. CDR3 coding DNA: TGTGCTAGTGCCCTACGGGACTCCGGAAACACCATATATTTT. Amino acids: CASALRDSGNTIYF.

This chain uses TRBV2 with TRBJ1-5, with 7 bases matching TRBD1. Germline CDR1 reads SNHLY; CDR2 reads FYNNEI. This CDR3 contains 14 residues. Trimming removed 6 bases from V and 2 bases from J; junction bases left unmatched: 4. CDR3 DNA: TGTGCCAGCAGCGATGACAGGGGCAATCAGCCCCAGCATTTT. Protein sequence: CASSDDRGNQPQHF.

V and J are TRBV30 and TRBJ1-6; D remains ambiguous. From germline, CDR1 is GTSNPN and CDR2 SVGIG (reference sequence). This CDR3 spans 16 amino acids. V lost 0 bases, J lost 10 bases, and 19 bases lay in between. The CDR3 sequence: CAWSVKKGGSGSPLHF. DNA of the CDR3: TGTGCCTGGAGTGTAAAAAAGGGCGGTTCTGGGTCACCCCTCCACTTT.

The chain combines TRBV5-1 with TRBJ2-1, with D possibly being TRBD2 (5 bases). CDR3 length: 15 residues. Trimming cost V 5 bases and J 0 bases, with 12 bases left between them. Germline CDR1 and CDR2: SGHRS and YFSETQ. CDR3 DNA: TGCGCCAGCAGGACGGAGGTGAGCTCCTACAATGAGCAGTTCTTC. Protein sequence: CASRTEVSSYNEQFF.

V gene TRBV6-1 combines with J gene TRBJ2-6; no definite D call. The CDR3 contains 14 residues. Germline V gene lookup returns CDR1 MNHNS and CDR2 SASEGT. The V gene lost 9 bases and the J gene lost 0 bases, with 9 bases spanning the gap. This CDR3 is CARTQPSGANVLTF. As DNA, the CDR3 is TGTGCCAGGACACAACCCTCTGGGGCCAACGTCCTGACTTTC.

The chain joins TRBV6-5 to TRBJ2-3; D tentatively fits TRBD1 or TRBD2 (5 bases each). Between the trimmed V and J ends, which lost 4 bases and 3 bases, there was a span of 11 bases. Germline V gene data show CDR1 as MNHEY and CDR2 as SVGAGI. This CDR3 comprises 14 residues. This chain's CDR3 is CASSWDRRTDTQYF. The CDR3 bases are TGTGCCAGCAGTTGGGACCGACGTACAGATACGCAGTATTTT.

The V call is TRBV7-9, the J call TRBJ1-1, with no clear D. CDR1 is SEHNR and CDR2 is FQNEAQ in the germline V gene (reference sequence). V was shortened by 6 bases and J by 1 base, with 12 bases between the two germline ends. This CDR3 has 14 residues. The CDR3 here is CASSKDRENTEAFF. For the CDR3, the DNA is TGTGCCAGCAGTAAAGATAGGGAGAACACTGAAGCTTTCTTT. Full variable domain (rest looked up from reference TRBV7-9 and TRBJ1-1): DTGVSQNPRHKITKRGQNVTFRCDPISEHNRLYWYRQTLGQGPEFLTYFQNEAQLEKSRLLSDRFSAERPKGSFSTLEIQRTEQGDSAMYLCASSKDRENTEAFFGQGTRLTVV.

This clone was observed a few times. This chain joins TRBV7-3 and TRBJ2-3; D is unclear. The CDR3 length is 14 residues. Germline V gene data show CDR1 as SGHTA and CDR2 as FQGTGA. Trimming left V 1 base short and J 3 bases short, with 8 bases between. CDR3 sequence reads: CASSLSQATDTQYF. CDR3 coding DNA: TGTGCCAGCAGCTTAAGCCAGGCGACAGATACGCAGTATTTT.

The chain recombines TRBV5-1 with TRBJ1-1; TRBD1 matches at 12 bases. V gave up 4 bases and J gave up 0 bases; unmatched junction bases: 7. The CDR3 loop spans 17 amino acids. The germline V gene has CDR1 SGHRS and CDR2 YFSETQ. CDR3 region: CASSPRDRGLLNTEAFF. The CDR3 nucleotides read TGCGCCAGCAGCCCGAGGGACAGGGGGCTTCTGAACACTGAAGCTTTCTTT.

In this sample, this clone turned up once. This chain links TRBV5-1 with TRBJ1-4; D is perhaps TRBD1 (5 bases). CDR3 size: 14 residues. V lost 0 bases, J lost 8 bases, and 11 bases lay in between. The germline V gene has CDR1 SGHRS and CDR2 YFSETQ. In DNA form, the CDR3 reads TGCGCCAGCAGCTTGGGGCAGGGAGGAGAAAAACTGTTTTTT. It encodes CASSLGQGGEKLFF. The variable domain in full, with the rest retrieved from reference TRBV5-1 and TRBJ1-4, is KAGVTQTPRYLIKTRGQQVTLSCSPISGHRSVSWYQQTPGQGLQFLFEYFSETQRNKGNFPGRFSGRQFSNSRSEMNVSTLELGDSALYLCASSLGQGGEKLFFGSGTQLSVL.

V and J are TRBV30 and TRBJ1-4; TRBD1 is a possible D gene (6 bases). Per the germline V gene, CDR1 is GTSNPN and CDR2 is SVGIG (reference sequence). The length of the CDR3 is 14 residues. Trimming shortened V by 2 bases and J by 8 bases, and 15 bases separated the two germline ends. The CDR3 spells CAWSPRGLEEKLFF. CDR3 DNA sequence: TGTGCCTGGAGTCCCCGGGGGCTTGAGGAAAAACTGTTTTTT.

This clone was detected a few times. The J gene is TRBJ1-2, the V gene TRBV11-2; tentatively, D is TRBD1 (6 bases). The V end lost 4 bases, the J end lost 4 bases, and 10 bases lay between the germline ends. The CDR3 loop spans 13 amino acids. The germline gives CDR1 SGHAT, CDR2 FQNNGV. CDR3 loop: CASSSDRLYGYTF. The CDR3 DNA follows: TGTGCCAGCAGCTCGGACAGACTCTATGGCTACACCTTC.

The V gene is TRBV6-6, the J gene TRBJ1-2; 9 nucleotides match TRBD1. The CDR3 has 15 residues. CDR1 is MNHNY, CDR2 SVGAGI, per germline (reference sequence). V shed 6 bases, J shed 4 bases, and the junction held 9 bases outside the gene matches. This CDR3 reads CASSALGTGPYGYTF. The CDR3, as DNA: TGTGCCAGCAGCGCCCTAGGGACAGGGCCCTATGGCTACACCTTC.

The CDR3 coding sequence is TGCGCCAGCAGCTACGGACAGGTTAGCTCCTACAATGAGCAGTTCTTC. Translating gives CASSYGQVSSYNEQFF. The chain has TRBV5-1 and TRBJ2-1, with 7 bases that match TRBD1. CDR1 and CDR2 from the germline V gene are SGHRS and YFSETQ. The CDR3 totals 16 residues. The J segment lost 0 bases and the V segment lost 3 bases, leaving 6 bases of the junction unmatched.

The chain links TRBV5-1 to TRBJ1-1; 9 bases match TRBD1. V lost 0 bases, J lost 1 base, and 4 bases stayed unmatched. This CDR3 has 16 residues. CDR1 and CDR2 (germline): SGHRS, YFSETQ. Here the CDR3 reads CASSLGDRAENTEAFF. The DNA for the CDR3 is TGCGCCAGCAGCTTGGGGGACAGGGCCGAGAACACTGAAGCTTTCTTT.

This clone was counted once. The chain uses TRBV30 and TRBJ2-7; 7 bases are shared with TRBD1. This CDR3 spans 12 amino acids. Germline values: CDR1 GTSNPN, CDR2 SVGIG (reference sequence). V shed 6 bases and J 3 bases; nucleotides not matched to a gene: 5. The CDR3 is CACRDRLYEQYF. The DNA for the CDR3 is TGTGCCTGCCGGGACAGACTCTACGAGCAGTACTTC.

The gene calls are TRBV5-1 and TRBJ2-2, with D perhaps TRBD1 or TRBD2 (5 bases each). Germline-derived CDR1 and CDR2 are SGHRS and YFSETQ. The CDR3 is made up of 16 amino acids. The V end was cut by 4 bases, the J end by 6 bases, with 19 bases between. Here the CDR3 reads CASSLPGTAEAGELFF. In DNA, the CDR3 is TGCGCCAGCAGCCTACCCGGGACCGCAGAGGCCGGGGAGCTGTTTTTT. Variable domain in full (rest from reference TRBV5-1 and TRBJ2-2): KAGVTQTPRYLIKTRGQQVTLSCSPISGHRSVSWYQQTPGQGLQFLFEYFSETQRNKGNFPGRFSGRQFSNSRSEMNVSTLELGDSALYLCASSLPGTAEAGELFFGEGSRLTVL.

This clone was detected only once. V is TRBV6-5 and J is TRBJ1-2, with a tentative D call TRBD1 (6 bases). V lost 0 bases and J 10 bases, leaving 9 bases between the germline ends. The CDR3 contains 12 residues. Per the germline V gene, CDR1 is MNHEY and CDR2 is SVGAGI. CDR3 residues: CASSYSPGAYTF. The CDR3 DNA follows: TGTGCCAGCAGTTACTCTCCAGGGGCCTACACCTTC.

The chain is built from TRBV5-4 and TRBJ1-1, with D unclear. This CDR3 has 13 residues. V lost 1 base, J lost 7 bases, and 11 bases lay in between. Germline V gene sequence: CDR1 SGHNT, CDR2 YYREEE (reference sequence). The DNA for the CDR3 is TGTGCCAGCAGCTTGAGGAACCGTAATGAAGCTTTCTTT. It specifies CASSLRNRNEAFF.

A few counts support this clone. The chain links TRBV6-1 to TRBJ1-6; 8 bases line up with TRBD1. V trimming: 1 base; J trimming: 8 bases; junction bases outside the gene matches: 13. Germline values: CDR1 MNHNS, CDR2 SASEGT. The CDR3 runs 18 residues. CDR3 sequence: CASSEGPLGQGGYSPLHF. The CDR3 DNA reads as TGTGCCAGCAGTGAAGGACCTCTCGGACAGGGAGGTTATTCACCCCTCCACTTT.

The chain uses TRBV19 and TRBJ2-1; TRBD1 agrees at 7 bases. CDR1 LNHDA and CDR2 SQIVND come from the germline V gene (reference sequence). Trimming took 6 bases from V and 6 from J; bases not matched to a gene: 11. CDR3 size: 15 residues. For the CDR3, the DNA is TGTGCCAGTAGCTCCCAGGGGGATGTGGGCAATGAGCAGTTCTTC. Amino acid sequence: CASSSQGDVGNEQFF.

This CDR3 is CASSQRASGGPGGDTQYF. CDR3 bases: TGTGCCAGCAGCCAAAGGGCTAGCGGGGGGCCGGGGGGAGATACGCAGTATTTT. The rearrangement uses TRBV4-2 and TRBJ2-3, with 11 positions matching TRBD2. CDR1 is LGHNA and CDR2 is YNFKEQ in the germline V gene. This CDR3 contains 18 residues. V lost 2 bases and J lost 5; bases outside the gene matches: 12.

This chain connects TRBV7-3 to TRBJ2-3; 15 positions match TRBD2. V was pared by 4 bases and J by 9 bases, with 5 bases of the junction left unmatched. The V gene's germline CDR1 is SGHTA and CDR2 FQGTGA. This CDR3 spans 15 amino acids. Written as DNA, the CDR3 is TGTGCCAGCAGCTCCCGGACTAGCGGGGGGGAGACGCAGTATTTT. Encoded protein: CASSSRTSGGETQYF.

The chain combines TRBV4-1 with TRBJ2-1, with 11 bases that match TRBD2. The CDR3 is 19 residues long. Germline CDR1 reads MGHRA; CDR2 reads YSYEKL. With 2 bases clipped from V and 7 bases from J, the junction kept 16 bases outside the gene matches. The CDR3 DNA reads TGCGCCAGCAGCCAATCTGGTCTAGCGGGGGGATACGGGAAGAATGAGCAGTTCTTC. Amino acids: CASSQSGLAGGYGKNEQFF.

The gene calls are TRBV27 and TRBJ2-7, with D hard to call. The V gene's germline CDR1 is MNHEY and CDR2 SMNVEV (reference sequence). Trimming pared 5 bases from V and 0 bases from J, leaving 17 bases between. CDR3 size: 16 residues. Here the CDR3 DNA reads TGTGCCAGCAGTCCAACGCTGGCGGTTATCTCCTACGAGCAGTACTTC. Translated: CASSPTLAVISYEQYF.

The V and J genes are TRBV27 and TRBJ1-1, with TRBD1 matching over 7 bases. Germline trimming cut 1 base from V and 7 bases from J; bases unmatched to any gene: 3. Germline V gene sequence: CDR1 MNHEY, CDR2 SMNVEV (reference sequence). The CDR3 is 13 residues long. The CDR3 spells CASSLLYRGEAFF. DNA of the CDR3: TGTGCCAGCAGTTTATTGTACAGGGGTGAAGCTTTCTTT.

The V gene is TRBV6-5, the J gene TRBJ1-3; the D is unclear. In germline, CDR1 is MNHEY, CDR2 SVGAGI. This CDR3 has 16 amino acids. The ends were cut back, 0 bases at V and 9 bases at J, with 18 bases in the middle. CDR3 amino acids: CASSYSIVRAKVTIYF. The CDR3 DNA follows: TGTGCCAGCAGTTACTCGATAGTGCGGGCGAAAGTCACCATATATTTT.

This rearrangement joins TRBV2 to TRBJ1-2; unclear D gene. Germline V gives CDR1 SNHLY, CDR2 FYNNEI. Trimming shortened V by 2 bases and J by 0 bases, and 4 bases separated the two germline ends. The CDR3 spans 13 residues. The CDR3: CASSERPNYGYTF. The DNA of the CDR3 is TGTGCCAGCAGTGAAAGGCCTAACTATGGCTACACCTTC.